These 28 T cell receptor beta chains originate from one sample sequenced in a study of HIV-infected patients and healthy controls. Roughly three months, about 14 weeks, into antiretroviral therapy, follow-up blood was collected. All unsorted peripheral T cells were captured because whole blood was used without fractionation. About 540 ng RNA was reverse transcribed with alpha and beta constant-region primers. Alpha and beta chain libraries were made separately by chain-specific third strand synthesis with multiplexing indices. A single record per CDR3 protein comes from TCRdb applying MiXCR to the 5' RACE reads. The sample includes several thousand distinct CDR3 sequences, 7.5% to 10% of them seen just once. The sample consisted of blood, taken during antiretroviral therapy. These receptors were taken from an adult with HIV infection.

The chain uses TRBV9 and TRBJ2-6, with D possibly being TRBD1 or TRBD2 (6 bases each). The length of the CDR3 is 19 residues. CDR1 is SGDLS and CDR2 is YYNGEE in the germline V gene. Trimming left V 3 bases short and J 2 bases short, with 21 bases between. The CDR3 reads CASSDQTVLGGTGANVLTF. CDR3 nucleotides: TGTGCCAGCAGCGATCAGACAGTCCTGGGGGGCACTGGGGCCAACGTCCTGACTTTC.

This clonotype came up many times. The CDR3 loop is CASSARLAGVENEQFF. In DNA, the CDR3 is TGTGCCAGCAGCGCCCGACTAGCGGGAGTGGAGAATGAGCAGTTCTTC. The chain combines TRBV13 with TRBJ2-1, with 12 bases that match TRBD2. CDR1 and CDR2 (germline): PRHDT, FYEKMQ (reference sequence). V gave up 5 bases and J gave up 7 bases; unmatched junction bases: 9. The CDR3 extends over 16 amino acids.

This clonotype is medium-sized within its sample. The chain is built from TRBV2 and TRBJ1-5; D gene uncertain. From germline, CDR1 is SNHLY and CDR2 FYNNEI. Trimming removed 2 bases from V and 0 bases from J, with 8 bases in between. CDR3 length: 15 amino acids. CDR3 residues: CASSEWENSNQPQHF. The DNA of the CDR3 is TGTGCCAGCAGTGAATGGGAAAATAGCAATCAGCCCCAGCATTTT.

This clonotype was counted at least ten times. The DNA of the CDR3 is TGCGCCAGCAGCTTGGACCTACGGGGGTTCGGGGGCTACGAGCAGTACTTC. As protein: CASSLDLRGFGGYEQYF. The chain employs TRBV5-1 and TRBJ2-7, with D perhaps matching TRBD2 (6 bases). V was pared by 0 bases and J by 3 bases, with 19 bases between. Germline V gene data show CDR1 as SGHRS and CDR2 as YFSETQ. The CDR3 contains 17 residues.

This clonotype is termed medium-sized. The CDR3 DNA reads as TGTGCCAGCAGTGAAGCGCGAGGGGTTGAAGCTTTCTTT. It translates to CASSEARGVEAFF. V usage is TRBV2 and J usage is TRBJ1-1; a possible D gene is TRBD1 (5 bases). Trimming took off 0 bases at V and 7 bases at J, with 9 bases between the two ends. The germline gives CDR1 SNHLY, CDR2 FYNNEI. This CDR3 is built from 13 residues.

This clonotype was recorded at least ten times. The chain employs TRBV7-2 and TRBJ1-5; 9 bases line up with TRBD1. Germline V gene lookup returns CDR1 SGHTA and CDR2 FQGNSA. V dropped 1 base and J dropped 3; count of bases not matched to a gene: 7. This CDR3 region has 17 residues. CDR3 sequence (DNA): TGTGCCAGCAGCTTAGGATGGGGACAGGGAAACAATCAGCCCCAGCATTTT. Its protein product is CASSLGWGQGNNQPQHF.

The gene calls are TRBV7-2 and TRBJ1-5, with D tentatively TRBD1 (5 bases). V was cut by 2 bases and J by 5 bases, with 7 bases left in between. The CDR3 consists of 13 residues. From germline, CDR1 is SGHTA and CDR2 FQGNSA. This CDR3 is CASSLQGDQPQHF. The CDR3 DNA reads TGTGCCAGCAGCTTACAGGGAGATCAGCCCCAGCATTTT.

This clonotype is medium-sized. The chain links TRBV5-6 to TRBJ1-5, with D unclear. Germline assignment: CDR1 SGHDT and CDR2 YYEEEE. Trimming removed 0 bases from V and 6 bases from J, with 22 bases in between. This CDR3 region has 18 residues. Here the CDR3 DNA reads TGTGCCAGCAGCTTGGCTCGAGGTTCGAAGGTTTGGCTTCAGCCCCAGCATTTT. Protein sequence: CASSLARGSKVWLQPQHF.

This clonotype was counted many times. The genes are TRBV28 and TRBJ1-1; D gene uncertain. The germline gives CDR1 MDHEN, CDR2 SYDVKM. This CDR3 is built from 10 residues. The ends were cut back, 6 bases at V and 7 bases at J, with 6 bases in the middle. CDR3 sequence: CASRDNEAFF. CDR3 bases: TGTGCCAGCAGGGATAATGAAGCTTTCTTT.

This clonotype occurred many times. The CDR3 is CASSLQGPTEQYF. The CDR3, as DNA: TGTGCCAGCAGTTTACAGGGGCCCACCGAGCAGTACTTC. This chain connects TRBV6-6 to TRBJ2-7, with 7 bases matching TRBD1. Germline CDR1 MNHNY, CDR2 SVGAGI (reference sequence). V lost 4 bases, J lost 6 bases, and 6 bases stayed unmatched. The CDR3 extends over 13 amino acids.

This clonotype is deemed medium-sized. This chain links TRBV18 with TRBJ1-1, with D tentatively TRBD1 (5 bases). Trimming removed 3 bases at V and 2 bases at J, with 7 bases between. The CDR3 consists of 13 residues. The V gene's germline CDR1 is KGHSH and CDR2 LQKENI. The CDR3 sequence is CASSPTENTEAFF. The CDR3 nucleotides read TGTGCCAGCTCACCGACAGAAAACACTGAAGCTTTCTTT.

By share, this clonotype counts as medium-sized. This chain connects TRBV28 to TRBJ2-2; TRBD2 agrees at 7 bases. Trimming at V came to 11 bases and at J to 6 bases, leaving 9 bases not matched to a gene. The CDR3 has 13 amino acids. Germline values: CDR1 MDHEN, CDR2 SYDVKM. CDR3 residues: CAGARGGPGELFF. CDR3 bases: TGTGCCGGGGCTCGCGGGGGACCCGGGGAGCTGTTTTTT. The whole variable domain, remainder taken from reference TRBV28 and TRBJ2-2, is DVKVTQSSRYLVKRTGEKVFLECVQDMDHENMFWYRQDPGLGLRLIYFSYDVKMKEKGDIPEGYSVSREKKERFSLILESASTNQTSMYLCAGARGGPGELFFGEGSRLTVL.

The chain has TRBV4-2 and TRBJ1-1; the D is unclear. The CDR3 has 15 residues. V was pared by 0 bases and J by 0 bases, with 8 bases between. The germline V gene encodes CDR1 LGHNA and CDR2 YNFKEQ. CDR3 amino acids: CASSQDLTLNTEAFF. The DNA for the CDR3 is TGTGCCAGCAGCCAAGATCTAACGTTGAACACTGAAGCTTTCTTT.

This clonotype was recorded at least ten times. The V gene is TRBV12-3 or TRBV12-4, the J gene TRBJ2-4, with TRBD1 matching 8 bases. The V and J ends lost 0 bases and 3 bases, in that order; junction bases with no gene match: 7. The CDR3 runs 17 residues. The CDR3 sequence: CASSLARTGLDKNIQYF. The DNA of the CDR3 is TGTGCCAGCAGTTTAGCCCGGACAGGGCTTGACAAAAACATTCAGTACTTC.

By frequency in the sample, this clonotype is medium-sized. The chain has TRBV5-4 and TRBJ2-5; TRBD1 matches 12 bases. J lost 6 bases, V lost 3 bases, and 15 bases had no gene match. The CDR3 covers 18 residues. Per germline, CDR1 SGHNT and CDR2 YYREEE (reference sequence). The CDR3 DNA reads as TGTGCCAGCAGCTCCGGAACACCGGGACAGGGGGCCGAGAAGACCCAGTACTTC. This translates into CASSSGTPGQGAEKTQYF.

This clonotype turned up a few times. The V and J genes are TRBV5-4 and TRBJ1-1; D is unclear. The CDR3 loop spans 15 amino acids. CDR1 and CDR2 (germline): SGHNT, YYREEE (reference sequence). V shed 3 bases and J shed 5 bases, with 17 bases lying between them. This CDR3 reads CASSSEGGVGTEAFF. CDR3 bases: TGTGCCAGCAGCTCCGAGGGTGGGGTGGGAACTGAAGCTTTCTTT.

The sample holds many counts of this clonotype. This chain connects TRBV6-5 to TRBJ2-4; possible D gene TRBD1, 6 bases. CDR3 length equals 19 residues. CDR1 is MNHEY, CDR2 SVGAGI, per germline. With 1 base removed from V and 0 bases from J, the gap between germline ends came to 19 bases. CDR3 protein: CASSYFPPGQSIAKNIQYF. CDR3 nucleotides: TGTGCCAGCAGTTACTTTCCCCCTGGACAGAGTATAGCCAAAAACATTCAGTACTTC.

Sample share makes this clonotype medium-sized. The chain is built from TRBV28 and TRBJ1-5, with 7 bases that match TRBD1. This CDR3 is 15 amino acids long. The trim removed 7 bases at V and 2 bases at J, leaving 8 bases unmatched. Germline V lookup: CDR1 MDHEN, CDR2 SYDVKM. CDR3 loop: CASTSRTGRNQPQHF. For the CDR3, the DNA is TGTGCCAGCACCTCCAGGACAGGCCGCAATCAGCCCCAGCATTTT.

This clonotype was seen many times. The J gene is TRBJ2-2, the V gene TRBV30; TRBD1 matches 7 bases. After removal of 8 bases from V and 1 base from J, the junction contained 4 bases not matched to a gene. Germline lookup yields CDR1 GTSNPN and CDR2 SVGIG (reference sequence). The CDR3 is 13 amino acids. The CDR3: CAIYRGNTGELFF. The CDR3 region has the DNA TGTGCCATTTACAGGGGGAACACCGGGGAGCTGTTTTTT.

This clonotype was seen ten or more times. V and J are TRBV11-2 and TRBJ1-2; perhaps TRBD1 as D (5 bases). The CDR3 runs to 13 residues. The V end lost 0 bases, the J end lost 10 bases, and 12 bases lay between the germline ends. The germline V gene encodes CDR1 SGHAT and CDR2 FQNNGV. DNA of the CDR3: TGTGCCAGCAGCTTAGATTCTGGGGCCCTCTACACCTTC. Translated, it gives CASSLDSGALYTF.

This clonotype has ten or more counts. V gene TRBV7-9 combines with J gene TRBJ1-3; the D is unclear. The CDR3 has 12 amino acids. Germline V gene sequence: CDR1 SEHNR, CDR2 FQNEAQ (reference sequence). The ends were cut back, 6 bases at V and 1 base at J, with 4 bases in the middle. CDR3 amino acids: CASRGSGNTIYF. The CDR3 DNA sequence: TGTGCCAGCAGGGGGTCTGGAAACACCATATATTTT.

Judged by abundance, this clonotype is medium-sized. V usage is TRBV12-3 or TRBV12-4 and J usage is TRBJ1-6; D might be TRBD1 (5 bases). The CDR3 length is 16 residues. V was trimmed by 6 bases and J by 5 bases, leaving 17 bases between them. For the CDR3, the DNA is TGTGCCAGCAGCCCTGACAGCCAGGCGCATAATTCACCCCTCCACTTT. Protein sequence: CASSPDSQAHNSPLHF.

This clonotype is medium-sized by share. V gene TRBV28 combines with J gene TRBJ2-7, with D possibly called TRBD1 or TRBD2 (5 bases each). The ends were cut back, 11 bases at V and 0 bases at J, with 14 bases in the middle. CDR1 and CDR2 (germline): MDHEN, SYDVKM. This CDR3 has 13 amino acids. The CDR3 DNA reads TGTGCCGCCCATCCTGGGGGCTCCTACGAGCAGTACTTC. Residues: CAAHPGGSYEQYF.

This clonotype rates as medium-sized. CDR3: CASSPGQGYTEAFF. CDR3 coding DNA: TGTGCCAGCAGCCCAGGACAGGGGTACACTGAAGCTTTCTTT. The chain carries TRBV3-1 and TRBJ1-1; 9 nucleotides line up with TRBD1. J lost 3 bases, V lost 4 bases, and 3 bases had no gene match. CDR3 length equals 14 residues. Germline V CDR1 and CDR2: LGHDT, YNNKEL (reference sequence). Variable domain in full (rest from reference TRBV3-1 and TRBJ1-1): DTAVSQTPKYLVTQMGNDKSIKCEQNLGHDTMYWYKQDSKKFLKIMFSYNNKELIINETVPNRFSPKSPDKAHLNLHINSLELGDSAVYFCASSPGQGYTEAFFGQGTRLTVV.

This clonotype is medium-sized in the sample. This rearrangement joins TRBV7-9 to TRBJ2-5; TRBD2 matches 8 bases. The CDR3 is made up of 16 amino acids. Germline CDR1 is SEHNR and CDR2 is FQNEAQ (reference sequence). V shed 6 bases, J shed 1 base, and the junction held 10 bases outside the gene matches. As DNA, the CDR3 is TGTGCCAGCAGTCCCCGGGGGGGCTGGACCCAAGAGACCCAGTACTTC. This translates into CASSPRGGWTQETQYF.

This clonotype was counted at least ten times. The chain employs TRBV4-2 and TRBJ2-7; 13 bases agree with TRBD2. The CDR3 has 16 amino acids. CDR1 LGHNA and CDR2 YNFKEQ come from the germline V gene. After removal of 2 bases from V and 3 bases from J, the junction contained 4 bases not matched to a gene. The CDR3 DNA follows: TGTGCCAGCAGCCAAATGACTAGCGGGGGGCTCTACGAGCAGTACTTC. Translated: CASSQMTSGGLYEQYF.

The chain employs TRBV28 and TRBJ2-5, with 12 nucleotides matching TRBD1. The CDR3 has 16 amino acids. V lost 7 bases to trimming and J lost 4 bases; unmatched junction nucleotides: 10. CDR1 MDHEN and CDR2 SYDVKM come from the germline V gene. CDR3 residues: CASTKGGQGAGETQYF. CDR3 DNA: TGTGCCAGCACTAAGGGGGGACAGGGGGCAGGAGAGACCCAGTACTTC.

The V gene is TRBV27, the J gene TRBJ2-1; the match to TRBD1 covers 10 bases. With V trimmed by 8 bases and J by 4 bases, 11 bases remained unmatched. The CDR3 sequence is 16 residues long. The V gene's germline CDR1 is MNHEY and CDR2 SMNVEV (reference sequence). CDR3 bases: TGTGCCAGCGTCCTGATTTCGGGACAGGGGTACAATGAGCAGTTCTTC. This codes for CASVLISGQGYNEQFF.